Listed here are 7 T cell receptor beta chains from one sample, sequenced in a study of T cells expressing NK-cell markers (dated by TCRdb to about 2020). Library prep was done by 5' RACE. The listed sequencing device is Illumina HiSeq 2000. With the reads reprocessed by TCRdb, a single entry stands for each CDR3 protein sequence and no DNA is reported. This sample's table has entries for around 550,000 distinct CDR3 sequences. Of the sample, under 4.5% is held by the ten largest clones. The material sequenced was blood T cells: a sorted CD56 or NKG2C T cell subset, CD4+ or CD8+ T cells, or bulk PBMC T cells (not recorded which). The source of these receptors is a man younger than 35 in good health. Donor details come from another sample of the same person, matched by shared clones.

The chain recombines TRBV27 with TRBJ2-2; the D call from TCRdb, TRBD1, cannot be confirmed without DNA. Germline values: CDR1 MNHEY, CDR2 SMNVEV (reference sequence). The CDR3 consists of 13 residues. CDR3 sequence: CASSSGQSGELFF.

The chain combines TRBV10-3 with TRBJ2-1; with no DNA, the TCRdb D assignment of TRBD2 cannot be verified. The CDR3 is 17 residues long. Germline assignment: CDR1 ENHRY and CDR2 SYGVKD. This CDR3 is CAISEGSGRPPNNEQFF.

The chain has TRBV6-2 or TRBV6-3 and TRBJ1-1; there is no DNA to check the TCRdb D call of TRBD1. The CDR3 is made up of 12 amino acids. Per germline, CDR1 MNHEY and CDR2 SVGEGT. Here the CDR3 reads CASTQGVAEAFF.

J is TRBJ2-5 and V is TRBV6-1; as DNA is missing, the TRBD2 call by TCRdb cannot be tested. Germline CDR1 is MNHNS and CDR2 is SASEGT. The CDR3 loop spans 14 amino acids. Here the CDR3 reads CASKGSGSVGTQYF.

The V call is TRBV6-1, the J call TRBJ2-3; TCRdb designates TRBD2, a call that cannot be tested without DNA. This CDR3 contains 14 residues. Germline values: CDR1 MNHNS, CDR2 SASEGT. CDR3 sequence: CASTYGRRSDTQYF.

The chain couples TRBV6-4 to TRBJ2-2; absent DNA, TCRdb's TRBD2 call cannot be checked. This CDR3 has 19 amino acids. CDR1 is MRHNA and CDR2 is SNTAGT in the germline V gene. The CDR3 is CASSQTRGTSGFNTGELFF.

The gene calls are TRBV7-9 and TRBJ2-2; TCRdb's D call of TRBD1 is untestable without DNA. Germline CDR1 is SEHNR and CDR2 is FQNEAQ (reference sequence). The CDR3 runs to 12 residues. CDR3 residues: CASSRDRGELFF.